These T cell receptor beta chains were read from a single sample in a study of OX40 agonist ivuxolimab in advanced cancers. Here immunoSEQ multiplex PCR was the method, and the copy in TCRdb shows in-frame clones only, minus some. The sample has tens of thousands of clones, around 89% seen once. Sample: CD4+ or CD8+ T cells sorted from blood, taken in a trial of the OX40 agonist ivuxolimab. These receptors originate from an adult with an advanced solid tumor such as melanoma, head and neck, liver or kidney cancer. The CDR3 runs from the conserved cysteine through the conserved F or W. A D gene is named only where the DNA matches it firmly. Clone size, where shown, is once, few, many, or a class for clones that have expanded.

size: NA; V: TRBV7-9; J: TRBJ1-2; D: NA; DNA: TGTGCCAGCAGCTTCGGCCCGTCCTTCGGCTACACCTTC; CDR3: CASSFGPSFGYTF
size: NA; V: TRBV5-4; J: TRBJ2-5; D: TRBD2; DNA: TGTGCCAGCAGCGAAAGCGGGGGGGCCGGAGAGACCCAGTACTTC; CDR3: CASSESGGAGETQYF
size: NA; V: TRBV7-3; J: TRBJ2-3; D: NA; DNA: TGTGCCAGCAGCTTAAGCGGACCCATGGAGACGCAGTATTTT; CDR3: CASSLSGPMETQYF
size: once; V: TRBV7-9; J: TRBJ2-3; D: NA; DNA: TGTGCCAGCAGCTTACAAGGAGATACGCAGTATTTT; CDR3: CASSLQGDTQYF
size: few; V: TRBV27; J: TRBJ2-5; D: NA; DNA: TGTGCCAGCAGGATGGGACTCAACCAAGAGACCCAGTACTTC; CDR3: CASRMGLNQETQYF
size: NA; V: TRBV5-1; J: TRBJ2-7; D: NA; DNA: TGCGCCAGCAGCTTGAGTCCCTACGAGCAGTACTTC; CDR3: CASSLSPYEQYF
size: NA; V: TRBV2; J: TRBJ2-6; D: TRBD1; DNA: TGTGCCAGCAGTGAAACAACAGGGGACTCTGGGGCCAACGTCCTGACTTTC; CDR3: CASSETTGDSGANVLTF
size: NA; V: TRBV7-9; J: TRBJ2-1; D: NA; DNA: TGTGCCAGCAGCCCCCGGACTAGGGGGTATGAGCAGTTCTTC; CDR3: CASSPRTRGYEQFF
size: NA; V: TRBV9; J: TRBJ2-7; D: NA; DNA: TGTGCCAGCAGCGTGGCCATACGAACAGGGGAGCAGTACTTC; CDR3: CASSVAIRTGEQYF
size: NA; V: TRBV28; J: TRBJ1-5; D: NA; DNA: TGTGCCAGCAGTGGGGGAATCAGGGGTCTTGAGCCTCCCCAGCATTTT; CDR3: CASSGGIRGLEPPQHF
size: few; V: TRBV5-1; J: TRBJ2-5; D: NA; DNA: TGCGCCAGCAGCCTCAGGTACAAGGAGACCCAGTACTTC; CDR3: CASSLRYKETQYF
size: NA; V: TRBV6-8; J: TRBJ1-5; D: NA; DNA: TGTGCCAGCCATTTGGGGGGAGGGAGGAGCAATCAGCCCCAGCATTTT; CDR3: CASHLGGGRSNQPQHF
size: NA; V: TRBV5-1; J: TRBJ2-7; D: TRBD1; DNA: TGCGCCAGCAGCTCCGGGGACAGTGTTTACGAGCAGTACTTC; CDR3: CASSSGDSVYEQYF
size: NA; V: TRBV4-1; J: TRBJ1-2; D: TRBD1; DNA: TGCGCCAGCAGCCAAGGGGGACAGGGGGCCACTCTCTATGGCTACACCTTC; CDR3: CASSQGGQGATLYGYTF
size: NA; V: TRBV28; J: TRBJ2-5; D: NA; DNA: TGTGCCAGCAGTTTAGGAGGCGGGTACCAAGAGACCCAGTACTTC; CDR3: CASSLGGGYQETQYF
size: NA; V: TRBV11-2; J: TRBJ1-2; D: NA; DNA: TGTGCCAGCAGCTCCTTAGTTGGGAACTATGGCTACACCTTC; CDR3: CASSSLVGNYGYTF
size: NA; V: TRBV7-2; J: TRBJ2-7; D: NA; DNA: TGTGCCAGCAGCTTAGGGGTGGGGCTCTACGAGCAGTACTTC; CDR3: CASSLGVGLYEQYF
size: NA; V: TRBV5-1; J: TRBJ1-6; D: NA; DNA: TGCGCCAGCAGCTTGGGGGGGAATCTCTATAATTCACCCCTCCACTTT; CDR3: CASSLGGNLYNSPLHF
size: NA; V: TRBV5-1; J: TRBJ2-1; D: NA; DNA: TGCGCCAGCTCCTTAGAAAGGGCCTACAATGAGCAGTTCTTC; CDR3: CASSLERAYNEQFF
size: NA; V: TRBV2; J: TRBJ1-6; D: TRBD1; DNA: TGTGCCAGCAGTATCGGACAGGGAAACCCCTATAATTCACCCCTCCACTTT; CDR3: CASSIGQGNPYNSPLHF
size: NA; V: TRBV6-6; J: TRBJ1-2; D: TRBD1; DNA: TGTGCCAGCACCGCCTCAGCCACAGGGGGCTATGGCTACACCTTC; CDR3: CASTASATGGYGYTF
size: NA; V: TRBV6-1; J: TRBJ2-3; D: TRBD2; DNA: TGTGCCAGCACTCGACTAGCGGGTTTCACAGATACGCAGTATTTT; CDR3: CASTRLAGFTDTQYF
size: NA; V: TRBV6-9; J: TRBJ2-7; D: TRBD1; DNA: TGTGCCAGCAGTTACGCCGGGACAGGGGCGTACGAGCAGTACTTC; CDR3: CASSYAGTGAYEQYF
size: NA; V: TRBV6-5; J: TRBJ2-5; D: TRBD2; DNA: TGTGCCAGCAGTTCTCTAGCGGGGGGCAGACAGACCCAGTACTTC; CDR3: CASSSLAGGRQTQYF
size: once; V: TRBV5-6; J: TRBJ1-2; D: NA; DNA: TGTGCCAGCAGGATAAAAACAGGTTACTATGGCTACACCTTC; CDR3: CASRIKTGYYGYTF
size: few; V: TRBV6-1; J: TRBJ1-6; D: NA; DNA: TGTGCCAGCAGTGCGGGGAGACAGATGGGTTCACCCCTCCACTTT; CDR3: CASSAGRQMGSPLHF
size: NA; V: TRBV9; J: TRBJ2-7; D: NA; DNA: TGTGCCAGCAGTCCCGTAGGACAGCGCTACGAGCAGTACTTC; CDR3: CASSPVGQRYEQYF
size: NA; V: TRBV9; J: TRBJ2-5; D: TRBD2; DNA: TGTGCCAGCAGCGCCCGTCGGGGTAGCGGGAGGGGGGAGACCCAGTACTTC; CDR3: CASSARRGSGRGETQYF
size: NA; V: TRBV5-4; J: TRBJ2-3; D: NA; DNA: TGTGCCAGCACCCCGGGGGGCGAGGGTCATACGCAGTATTTT; CDR3: CASTPGGEGHTQYF
size: NA; V: TRBV7-6; J: TRBJ1-4; D: NA; DNA: TGTGCCAGCAGTATGTCTTCCGGAAGCGGCGGTGAAAAACTGTTTTTT; CDR3: CASSMSSGSGGEKLFF
size: NA; V: TRBV11-3; J: TRBJ1-1; D: NA; DNA: TGTGCCAGCAGCTTAGAGGAGAGCACTGAAGCTTTCTTT; CDR3: CASSLEESTEAFF
size: NA; V: TRBV30; J: TRBJ1-6; D: TRBD1; DNA: TGTGCCTGGACCACAGGGGGCCTGGTCAATTCACCCCTCCACTTT; CDR3: CAWTTGGLVNSPLHF
size: NA; V: TRBV9; J: TRBJ2-5; D: TRBD2; DNA: TGTGCCAGCAGCGTAGGAGGGCTAGCGGGGGGTGAGACCCAGTACTTC; CDR3: CASSVGGLAGGETQYF
size: NA; V: TRBV27; J: TRBJ2-2; D: NA; DNA: TGTGCCAGCAGTTTCAGACAGCCAACCGGGGAGCTGTTTTTT; CDR3: CASSFRQPTGELFF
size: NA; V: TRBV18; J: TRBJ1-1; D: NA; DNA: TGTGCCAGCTCACCACAAAGGGGGAACACTGAAGCTTTCTTT; CDR3: CASSPQRGNTEAFF
size: NA; V: TRBV10-3; J: TRBJ2-3; D: TRBD2; DNA: TGTGCCATCAGTGGTCGATGGCTAGCGGGAGATACGCAGTATTTT; CDR3: CAISGRWLAGDTQYF
size: once; V: TRBV28; J: TRBJ2-3; D: NA; DNA: TGTGCCAGCAGTCCCGCCCGGGTGACTCGGAGGGAAACAGATACGCAGTATTTT; CDR3: CASSPARVTRRETDTQYF
size: few; V: TRBV27; J: TRBJ2-1; D: NA; DNA: TGTGCCAGTACTATGAGCAGGGCGGGGAATGAGCAGTTCTTC; CDR3: CASTMSRAGNEQFF
size: NA; V: TRBV6-5; J: TRBJ1-2; D: TRBD1; DNA: TGTGCCAGCAGGCGGACAGGCTACTATGGCTACACCTTC; CDR3: CASRRTGYYGYTF
size: once; V: TRBV7-9; J: TRBJ1-1; D: TRBD1; DNA: TGTGCCAGCAGCTTAGGGTTGAGGGGGCGGATGAACACTGAAGCTTTCTTT; CDR3: CASSLGLRGRMNTEAFF
size: few; V: TRBV5-5; J: TRBJ1-1; D: TRBD1; DNA: TGTGCCAGCAGTCTTCAGGGGGCGAACACTGAAGCTTTCTTT; CDR3: CASSLQGANTEAFF
size: once; V: TRBV18; J: TRBJ1-1; D: TRBD1; DNA: TGTGCCAGCTCACCCGACAGGGGGAACACTGAAGCTTTCTTT; CDR3: CASSPDRGNTEAFF
size: NA; V: TRBV2; J: TRBJ2-2; D: NA; DNA: TGTGCCAGCAGCCCTATGGGGAACACCGGGGAGCTGTTTTTT; CDR3: CASSPMGNTGELFF
size: NA; V: TRBV7-3; J: TRBJ2-3; D: NA; DNA: TGTGCCAGCAGCTCCTACCTTGGCGGAGATACGCAGTATTTT; CDR3: CASSSYLGGDTQYF
size: NA; V: TRBV7-3; J: TRBJ2-6; D: TRBD2; DNA: TGTGCCAGCAGCTTAGTGGGGACTAGCGTCTCTGGGGCCAACGTCCTGACTTTC; CDR3: CASSLVGTSVSGANVLTF
size: few; V: TRBV7-9; J: TRBJ1-2; D: NA; DNA: TGTGCCAGCAGCTCCCAAGACTATGGCTACACCTTC; CDR3: CASSSQDYGYTF
size: NA; V: TRBV7-2; J: TRBJ2-3; D: NA; DNA: TGTGCCAGCAGCTTAGGGTTTGTTGGGGGCACAGATACGCAGTATTTT; CDR3: CASSLGFVGGTDTQYF